Listed below are T cell receptor beta chains from one sample, sequenced in a study of blood T cells in healthy people across ages. One entry per CDR3 protein results from TCRdb running MiXCR on the 5' RACE reads. The table includes 2 million or so distinct CDR3 sequences, about 50% detected once. Sequenced material: blood. The receptor set was obtained from a woman in her forties in good health. CDR3s leave out the opening cysteine and the closing phenylalanine or tryptophan. Each record gives: V gene, J gene, CDR3 length, D gene, CDR3 protein. A D gene is named only where the DNA matches it firmly.

TRBV20-1	TRBJ1-2	8	NA	SAIDFGYT
TRBV19	TRBJ1-6	14	NA	TSSITPPDWYSPLH
TRBV4-3	TRBJ2-7	13	NA	ASSQEGIRGSEQY
TRBV18	TRBJ2-3	13	TRBD1	ASSEEDRGVDTQY
TRBV4-3	NA	12	TRBD1	ASSPRTGPNEQY
TRBV20-1	TRBJ1-4	12	NA	SARRGGINEKLF
TRBV13	TRBJ2-5	12	NA	ASQNRTHQETQY
TRBV20-1	TRBJ2-3	13	NA	SARVPGTSTETQY
TRBV5-1	TRBJ2-5	13	NA	ASSSGNRAGETQY
TRBV6-2/TRBV6-3	TRBJ1-2	10	NA	ASSLTRGGYT
TRBV12-3/TRBV12-4	TRBJ2-5	12	TRBD1	ASRPTGGIETQY
TRBV5-4	TRBJ1-2	12	TRBD1	ASTRQGVNYGYT
TRBV24-1	TRBJ2-5	13	NA	ATSETGPRGETQY
TRBV29-1	TRBJ2-7	13	TRBD1	SARAPGGISYEQY
TRBV4-3	TRBJ2-1	15	NA	ASSQDRGGWSYNEQF
TRBV28	TRBJ2-1	10	NA	ASSLIGTEQF
TRBV4-3	TRBJ2-7	14	NA	ASSQDIRGASYEQY
TRBV7-9	TRBJ1-6	13	NA	ASSLGGRDNSPLH
TRBV4-3	TRBJ2-1	15	NA	ASSQGEWGFSYNEQF
TRBV7-2	TRBJ2-3	12	TRBD2	ATSGGPEVDTQY
TRBV18	TRBJ2-7	13	TRBD1	ASSLKTGGSYEQY
TRBV20-1	TRBJ1-5	13	TRBD1	SARPWGTGDQPQH